The next 29 T cell receptor beta chains were all read from a single sample in a study of T cells expressing NK-cell markers. TCRdb re-called the 5' RACE reads; every CDR3 protein appears as one record, without DNA. The sample table includes about 160,000 distinct CDR3 sequences. The sample comprised blood T cells: a sorted CD56 or NKG2C T cell subset, CD4+ or CD8+ T cells, or bulk PBMC T cells (not recorded which). The receptor source for this set is a man aged 18 to 70 in good health.

CDR3 amino acids: CASKQNRGDPLYYEQYF. The rearrangement joins TRBV12-3 or TRBV12-4 to TRBJ2-7; TCRdb designates TRBD1, a call that cannot be tested without DNA. The CDR3 covers 17 residues.

This chain connects TRBV7-8 to TRBJ2-4; TCRdb indicates TRBD2, and absent DNA this call remains unverified. Germline loops: CDR1 SGHVS, CDR2 FQNEAQ. The CDR3 runs 16 residues. CDR3 amino acids: CASSPLTSGVQNIQYF. The variable domain in full, completed from reference TRBV7-8 and TRBJ2-4, reads GAGVSQSPRYKVAKRGQDVALRCDPISGHVSLFWYQQALGQGPEFLTYFQNEAQLDKSGLPSDRFFAERPEGSVSTLKIQRTQQEDSAVYLCASSPLTSGVQNIQYFGAGTRLSVL.

The J gene is TRBJ1-6, the V gene TRBV13; with no DNA, the TCRdb D assignment of TRBD1 cannot be verified. Germline loops: CDR1 PRHDT, CDR2 FYEKMQ (reference sequence). CDR3 length: 16 residues. CDR3 loop: CASSLRTGETVSPLHF.

The chain carries TRBV5-1 and TRBJ2-5; checking the TCRdb D call of TRBD2 is not possible without DNA. Germline assignment: CDR1 SGHRS and CDR2 YFSETQ. There are 17 residues in the CDR3. CDR3: CASSSGLAGGPQETQYF.

The chain employs TRBV5-4 and TRBJ2-4; the D call from TCRdb, TRBD1, cannot be confirmed without DNA. In germline, CDR1 is SGHNT, CDR2 YYREEE (reference sequence). The CDR3 has 16 residues. Here the CDR3 reads CASSTHPGAAKNIQYF.

The rearrangement joins TRBV27 to TRBJ2-1; TCRdb gives TRBD1 as the D gene, but with no DNA this cannot be confirmed. Germline lookup yields CDR1 MNHEY and CDR2 SMNVEV (reference sequence). The CDR3 contains 14 residues. CDR3 amino acids: CASSWGRGRNEQFF.

The chain uses TRBV5-4 and TRBJ2-6; the D gene TCRdb calls, TRBD1, cannot be checked with no DNA. Germline V gene data show CDR1 as SGHNT and CDR2 as YYREEE (reference sequence). The CDR3 extends over 17 amino acids. The CDR3 sequence: CASSLAGGFYGANVLTF. The whole variable domain, remainder taken from reference TRBV5-4 and TRBJ2-6, is ETGVTQSPTHLIKTRGQQVTLRCSSQSGHNTVSWYQQALGQGPQFIFQYYREEENGRGNFPPRFSGLQFPNYSSELNVNALELDDSALYLCASSLAGGFYGANVLTFGAGSRLTVL.

This chain joins TRBV7-8 and TRBJ1-1; TCRdb proposes TRBD1, but this gene call is untestable without DNA. CDR1 and CDR2 (germline): SGHVS, FQNEAQ. The CDR3 is 17 amino acids. CDR3 sequence reads: CASSLVGGTAMNTEAFF. The complete variable domain, with remaining parts taken from reference TRBV7-8 and TRBJ1-1, reads GAGVSQSPRYKVAKRGQDVALRCDPISGHVSLFWYQQALGQGPEFLTYFQNEAQLDKSGLPSDRFFAERPEGSVSTLKIQRTQQEDSAVYLCASSLVGGTAMNTEAFFGQGTRLTVV.

This chain uses TRBV27 with TRBJ2-3; TCRdb gives TRBD2 as the D gene, but with no DNA this cannot be confirmed. Germline CDR1 MNHEY, CDR2 SMNVEV (reference sequence). This CDR3 region has 17 residues. The CDR3 sequence: CASSLSLAGGKVDTQYF.

The chain recombines TRBV5-1 with TRBJ2-7; TCRdb calls TRBD1, which cannot be checked without DNA. The germline CDR1 and CDR2 sequences are SGHRS and YFSETQ. The CDR3 loop spans 15 amino acids. CDR3 in amino acids: CASSLVGQGVGEQYF.

The genes are TRBV3-1 and TRBJ2-7. CDR3 length equals 14 residues. Looked up from germline, CDR1 is LGHDT and CDR2 is YNNKEL (reference sequence). The CDR3 sequence is CASSLSLTSYEQYF.

The rearrangement uses TRBV5-6 and TRBJ2-7; without DNA, the TCRdb call of TRBD2 cannot be checked. The germline CDR1 and CDR2 sequences are SGHDT and YYEEEE. CDR3 length equals 16 residues. CDR3 sequence reads: CASSLYQGPKYYEQYF.

The chain carries TRBV9 and TRBJ1-5. The CDR3 is made up of 14 amino acids. In germline, CDR1 is SGDLS, CDR2 YYNGEE. CDR3 residues: CASSVAPAGQPQHF.

The chain uses TRBV28 and TRBJ2-7; the TCRdb call, TRBD1, lacks DNA for checking. The CDR3 has 14 residues. Germline lookup yields CDR1 MDHEN and CDR2 SYDVKM. The CDR3 protein is CASSFAAGNGEQYF.

The chain joins TRBV2 to TRBJ2-7; TCRdb proposes TRBD1, but this gene call is untestable without DNA. The CDR3 is made up of 17 amino acids. Germline values: CDR1 SNHLY, CDR2 FYNNEI. Here the CDR3 reads CASSDGSPTGFPYEQYF.

The chain combines TRBV7-9 with TRBJ2-2; TCRdb returns TRBD1, unconfirmable since there is no DNA. Per the germline V gene, CDR1 is SEHNR and CDR2 is FQNEAQ (reference sequence). The CDR3 has 17 amino acids. The CDR3: CASSRSGQGRHTGELFF. The entire variable domain, with the rest obtained from reference TRBV7-9 and TRBJ2-2, is as follows: DTGVSQNPRHKITKRGQNVTFRCDPISEHNRLYWYRQTLGQGPEFLTYFQNEAQLEKSRLLSDRFSAERPKGSFSTLEIQRTEQGDSAMYLCASSRSGQGRHTGELFFGEGSRLTVL.

The rearrangement links TRBV7-9 to TRBJ2-1; no DNA is available, so the TRBD2 call from TCRdb remains unchecked. The CDR3 sequence is 16 residues long. The germline V gene has CDR1 SEHNR and CDR2 FQNEAQ (reference sequence). The CDR3 spells CASSESELAAYNEQFF.

The CDR3 sequence: CASSLILAGGSSYEQYF. The rearrangement links TRBV28 to TRBJ2-7; no DNA is available, so the TRBD2 call from TCRdb remains unchecked. The CDR3 totals 17 residues. Germline V gene lookup returns CDR1 MDHEN and CDR2 SYDVKM.

The chain links TRBV9 to TRBJ1-5; the TRBD1 assignment by TCRdb is unverifiable without DNA. Germline loops: CDR1 SGDLS, CDR2 YYNGEE. CDR3 length equals 14 residues. The CDR3 region is CASSAGTGEQPQHF.

The V gene is TRBV11-2, the J gene TRBJ1-1. Germline V gene lookup returns CDR1 SGHAT and CDR2 FQNNGV. There are 13 residues in the CDR3. The CDR3 sequence is CASSVTANTEAFF.

The chain recombines TRBV3-1 with TRBJ2-7; TCRdb calls TRBD2, which cannot be checked without DNA. The CDR3 totals 18 residues. Germline V gives CDR1 LGHDT, CDR2 YNNKEL (reference sequence). The CDR3 sequence: CASSYKPSTSGATYEQYF.

The chain joins TRBV12-3 or TRBV12-4 to TRBJ2-7; the D gene TCRdb calls, TRBD2, cannot be checked with no DNA. There are 16 residues in the CDR3. The CDR3 reads CASSFPSGGASYEQYF.

The chain joins TRBV19 to TRBJ2-7; no DNA is available, so the TRBD1 call from TCRdb remains unchecked. Germline assignment: CDR1 LNHDA and CDR2 SQIVND (reference sequence). CDR3 length equals 14 residues. CDR3 protein: CASSIGGTGDEQYF.

The chain has TRBV6-1 and TRBJ2-5; TCRdb selects TRBD1, and the lack of DNA leaves this call unchecked. This CDR3 has 14 amino acids. CDR1 and CDR2 (germline): MNHNS, SASEGT. The CDR3 reads CASSEDRDQETQYF.

V gene TRBV6-5 combines with J gene TRBJ2-5; the D call from TCRdb, TRBD1, cannot be confirmed without DNA. Germline assignment: CDR1 MNHEY and CDR2 SVGAGI. This CDR3 is built from 15 residues. CDR3: CASSYVGALQETQYF.

The rearrangement joins TRBV9 to TRBJ1-2; there is no DNA to check the TCRdb D call of TRBD1. CDR3 size: 14 residues. Germline CDR1 is SGDLS and CDR2 is YYNGEE. This chain's CDR3 is CASSAPPGEQGYTF.

V and J are TRBV28 and TRBJ2-7. The CDR3 runs 13 residues. Germline V gene lookup returns CDR1 MDHEN and CDR2 SYDVKM. The CDR3 here is CASSFPSSYEQYF.

The J gene is TRBJ2-1, the V gene TRBV6-1. The CDR3 loop spans 14 amino acids. Germline-derived CDR1 and CDR2 are MNHNS and SASEGT. CDR3 region: CASSVWSEDNEQFF.

The chain carries TRBV20-1 and TRBJ2-7. From germline, CDR1 is DFQATT and CDR2 SNEGSKA (reference sequence). The CDR3 sequence is 13 residues long. The CDR3 sequence: CSAPTDISYEQYF.